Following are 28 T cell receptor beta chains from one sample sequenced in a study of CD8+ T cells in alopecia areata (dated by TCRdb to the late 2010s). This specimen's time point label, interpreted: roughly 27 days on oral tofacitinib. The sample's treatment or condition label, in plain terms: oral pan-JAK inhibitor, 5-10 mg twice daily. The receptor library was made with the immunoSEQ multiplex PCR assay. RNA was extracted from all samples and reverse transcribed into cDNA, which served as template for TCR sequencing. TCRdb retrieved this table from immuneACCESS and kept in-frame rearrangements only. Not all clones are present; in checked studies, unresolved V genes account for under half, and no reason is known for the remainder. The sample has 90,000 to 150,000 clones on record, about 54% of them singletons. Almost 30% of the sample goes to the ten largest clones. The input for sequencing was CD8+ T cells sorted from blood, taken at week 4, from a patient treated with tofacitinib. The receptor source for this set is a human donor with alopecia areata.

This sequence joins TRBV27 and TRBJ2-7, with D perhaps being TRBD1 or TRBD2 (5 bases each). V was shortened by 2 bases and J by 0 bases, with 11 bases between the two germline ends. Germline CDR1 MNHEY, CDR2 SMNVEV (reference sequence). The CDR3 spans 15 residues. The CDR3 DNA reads TGTGCCAGCAGTTTAAGGGGAGCGGTCTCCTACGAGCAGTACTTC. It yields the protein CASSLRGAVSYEQYF.

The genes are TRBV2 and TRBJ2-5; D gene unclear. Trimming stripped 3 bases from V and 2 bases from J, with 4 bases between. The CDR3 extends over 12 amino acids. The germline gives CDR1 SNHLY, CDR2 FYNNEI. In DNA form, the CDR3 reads TGTGCCAGCAGTGACCGGCAAGAGACCCAGTACTTC. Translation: CASSDRQETQYF.

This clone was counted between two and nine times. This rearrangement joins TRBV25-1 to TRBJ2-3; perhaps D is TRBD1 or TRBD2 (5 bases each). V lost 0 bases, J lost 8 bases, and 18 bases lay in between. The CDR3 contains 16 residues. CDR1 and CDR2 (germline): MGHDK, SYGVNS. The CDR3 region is CASSEYISQHGATQYF. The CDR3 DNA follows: TGTGCCAGCAGTGAATATATCAGCCAACACGGGGCTACGCAGTATTTT.

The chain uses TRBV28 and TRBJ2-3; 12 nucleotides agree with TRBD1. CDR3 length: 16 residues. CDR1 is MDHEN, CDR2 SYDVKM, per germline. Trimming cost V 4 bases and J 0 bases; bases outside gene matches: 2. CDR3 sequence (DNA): TGTGCCAGCAGTTCGGGACAGGGGGCTAGCACAGATACGCAGTATTTT. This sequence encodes CASSSGQGASTDTQYF.

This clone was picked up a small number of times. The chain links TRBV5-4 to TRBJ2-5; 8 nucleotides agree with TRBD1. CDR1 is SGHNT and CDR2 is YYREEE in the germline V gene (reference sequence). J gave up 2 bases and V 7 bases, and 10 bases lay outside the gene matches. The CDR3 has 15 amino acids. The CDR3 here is CASEDRGAGQETQYF. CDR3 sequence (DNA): TGTGCCAGCGAAGACAGGGGCGCTGGTCAAGAGACCCAGTACTTC. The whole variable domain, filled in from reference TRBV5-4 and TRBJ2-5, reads ETGVTQSPTHLIKTRGQQVTLRCSSQSGHNTVSWYQQALGQGPQFIFQYYREEENGRGNFPPRFSGLQFPNYSSELNVNALELDDSALYLCASEDRGAGQETQYFGPGTRLLVL.

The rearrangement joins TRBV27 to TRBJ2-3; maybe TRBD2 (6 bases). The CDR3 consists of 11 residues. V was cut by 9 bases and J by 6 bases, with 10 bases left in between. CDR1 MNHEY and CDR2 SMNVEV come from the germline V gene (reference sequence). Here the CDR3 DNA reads TGTGCCAGTGGGACTGCCGATACGCAGTATTTT. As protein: CASGTADTQYF.

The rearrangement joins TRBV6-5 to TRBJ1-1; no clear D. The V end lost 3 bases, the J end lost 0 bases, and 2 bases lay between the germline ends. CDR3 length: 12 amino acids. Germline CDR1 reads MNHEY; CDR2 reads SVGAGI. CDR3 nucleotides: TGTGCCAGCAGTTATATGAACACTGAAGCTTTCTTT. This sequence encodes CASSYMNTEAFF.

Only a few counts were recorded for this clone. The CDR3 spells CASITRGSNEQFF. In nucleotides, the CDR3 is TGTGCCAGCATCACACGGGGCTCCAATGAGCAGTTCTTC. The chain combines TRBV13 with TRBJ2-1; the D gene could be TRBD1 or TRBD2 (5 bases each). V dropped 7 bases and J dropped 6 bases, with 13 bases sitting between them. Germline-derived CDR1 and CDR2 are PRHDT and FYEKMQ (reference sequence). This CDR3 is 13 amino acids long.

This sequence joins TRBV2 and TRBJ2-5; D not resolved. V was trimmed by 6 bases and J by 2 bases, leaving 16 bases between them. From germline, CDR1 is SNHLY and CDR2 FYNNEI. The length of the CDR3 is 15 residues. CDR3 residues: CASSSPSVTQETQYF. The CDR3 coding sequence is TGTGCCAGCAGCTCACCATCGGTTACGCAAGAGACCCAGTACTTC.

As DNA, the CDR3 is TGCAGCGTGATTGACAGGGAGTTGGATGGCTACACCTTC. The encoded protein is CSVIDRELDGYTF. This chain uses TRBV29-1 with TRBJ1-2; 7 bases fit TRBD1. CDR3 length equals 13 residues. After removal of 6 bases from V and 6 bases from J, the junction contained 10 bases not matched to a gene. Germline CDR1 and CDR2: SQVTM and ANQGSEA. Full variable domain (remainder filled in from reference TRBV29-1 and TRBJ1-2): SAVISQKPSRDICQRGTSLTIQCQVDSQVTMMFWYRQQPGQSLTLIATANQGSEATYESGFVIDKFPISRPNLTFSTLTVSNMSPEDSSIYLCSVIDRELDGYTFGSGTRLTVV.

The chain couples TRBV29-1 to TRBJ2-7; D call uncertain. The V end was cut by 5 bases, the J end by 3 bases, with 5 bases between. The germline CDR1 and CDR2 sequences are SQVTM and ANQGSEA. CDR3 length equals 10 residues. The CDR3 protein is CSVQGYEQYF. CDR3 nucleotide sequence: TGCAGCGTTCAAGGCTACGAGCAGTACTTC.

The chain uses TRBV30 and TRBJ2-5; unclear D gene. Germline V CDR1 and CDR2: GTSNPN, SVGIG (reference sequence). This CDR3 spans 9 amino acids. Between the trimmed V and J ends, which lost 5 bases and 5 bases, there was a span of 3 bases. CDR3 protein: CAWGETQYF. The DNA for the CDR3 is TGTGCCTGGGGGGAGACCCAGTACTTC. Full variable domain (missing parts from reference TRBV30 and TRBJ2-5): SQTIHQWPATLVQPVGSPLSLECTVEGTSNPNLYWYRQAAGRGLQLLFYSVGIGQISSEVPQNLSASRPQDRQFILSSKKLLLSDSGFYLCAWGETQYFGPGTRLLVL.

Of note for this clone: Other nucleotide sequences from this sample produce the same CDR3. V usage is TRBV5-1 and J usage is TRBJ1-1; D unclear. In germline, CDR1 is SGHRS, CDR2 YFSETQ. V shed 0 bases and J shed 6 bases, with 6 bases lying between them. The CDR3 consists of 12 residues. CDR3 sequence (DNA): TGCGCCAGCAGCTTGGAAGGCGCTGAAGCTTTCTTT. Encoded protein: CASSLEGAEAFF.

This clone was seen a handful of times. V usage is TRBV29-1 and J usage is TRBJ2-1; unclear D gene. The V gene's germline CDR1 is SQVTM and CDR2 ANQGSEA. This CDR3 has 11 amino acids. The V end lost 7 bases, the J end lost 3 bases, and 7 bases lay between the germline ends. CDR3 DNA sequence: TGCAGCGCAGTAAACTACAATGAGCAGTTCTTC. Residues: CSAVNYNEQFF.

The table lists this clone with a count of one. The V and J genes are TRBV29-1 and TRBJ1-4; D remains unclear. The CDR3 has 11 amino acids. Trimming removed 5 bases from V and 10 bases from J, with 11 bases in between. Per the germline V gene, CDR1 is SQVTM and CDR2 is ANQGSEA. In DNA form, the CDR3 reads TGCAGCGTTTTGCGAGAGGGAAAACTGTTTTTT. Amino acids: CSVLREGKLFF.

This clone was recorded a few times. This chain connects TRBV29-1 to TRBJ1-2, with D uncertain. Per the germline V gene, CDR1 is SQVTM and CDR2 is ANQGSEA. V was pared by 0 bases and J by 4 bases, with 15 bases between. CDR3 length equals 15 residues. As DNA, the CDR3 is TGCAGCGTTGAAGATGAGGAGGGTCTCGGCTATGGCTACACCTTC. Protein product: CSVEDEEGLGYGYTF.

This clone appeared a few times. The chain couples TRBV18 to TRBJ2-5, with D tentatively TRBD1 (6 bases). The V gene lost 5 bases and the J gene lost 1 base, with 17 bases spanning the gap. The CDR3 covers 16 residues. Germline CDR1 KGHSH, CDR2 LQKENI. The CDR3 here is CASSTTGIGIQETQYF. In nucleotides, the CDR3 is TGTGCCAGCTCAACCACAGGGATTGGAATCCAAGAGACCCAGTACTTC.

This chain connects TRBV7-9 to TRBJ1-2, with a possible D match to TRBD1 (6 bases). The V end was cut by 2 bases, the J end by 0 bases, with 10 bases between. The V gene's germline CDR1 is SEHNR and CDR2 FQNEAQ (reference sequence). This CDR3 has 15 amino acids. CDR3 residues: CASSLNNRANYGYTF. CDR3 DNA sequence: TGTGCCAGCAGCTTAAATAACAGGGCTAACTATGGCTACACCTTC.

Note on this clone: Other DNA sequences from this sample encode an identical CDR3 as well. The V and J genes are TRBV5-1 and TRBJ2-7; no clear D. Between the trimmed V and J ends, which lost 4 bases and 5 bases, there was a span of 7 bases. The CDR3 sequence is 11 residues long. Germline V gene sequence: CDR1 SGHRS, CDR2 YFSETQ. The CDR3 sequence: CASSLGHEQYF. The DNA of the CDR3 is TGCGCCAGCAGCCTAGGGCACGAGCAGTACTTC.

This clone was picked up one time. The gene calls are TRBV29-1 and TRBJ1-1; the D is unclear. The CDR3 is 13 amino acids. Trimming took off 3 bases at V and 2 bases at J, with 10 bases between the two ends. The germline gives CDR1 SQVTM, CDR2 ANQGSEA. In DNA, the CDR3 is TGCAGCGTTGATGAGGGAAGAAACACTGAAGCTTTCTTT. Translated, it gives CSVDEGRNTEAFF.

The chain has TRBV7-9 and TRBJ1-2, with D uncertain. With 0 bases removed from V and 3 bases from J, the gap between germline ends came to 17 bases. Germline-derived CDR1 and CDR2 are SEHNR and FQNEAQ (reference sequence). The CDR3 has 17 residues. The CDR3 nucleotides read TGTGCCAGCAGCTTAGCGGGAGGGTCCGTTACGGACTATGGCTACACCTTC. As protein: CASSLAGGSVTDYGYTF. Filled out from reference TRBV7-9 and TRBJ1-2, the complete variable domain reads DTGVSQNPRHKITKRGQNVTFRCDPISEHNRLYWYRQTLGQGPEFLTYFQNEAQLEKSRLLSDRFSAERPKGSFSTLEIQRTEQGDSAMYLCASSLAGGSVTDYGYTFGSGTRLTVV.

The CDR3 coding sequence is TGTGCCAGTAGTTTACAGGGGGAACAAGAGACCCAGTACTTC. Translating gives CASSLQGEQETQYF. This rearrangement joins TRBV6-1 to TRBJ2-5, with 8 bases that match TRBD1. V lost 9 bases, J lost 2 bases, and 8 bases stayed unmatched. Germline loops: CDR1 MNHNS, CDR2 SASEGT. The CDR3 totals 14 residues.

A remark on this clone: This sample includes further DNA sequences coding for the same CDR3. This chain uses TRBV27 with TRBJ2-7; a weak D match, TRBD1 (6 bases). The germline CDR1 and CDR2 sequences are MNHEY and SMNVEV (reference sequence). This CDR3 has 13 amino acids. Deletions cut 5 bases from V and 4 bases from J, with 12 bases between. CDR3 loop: CASSLTGSYEQYF. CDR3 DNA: TGTGCCAGCAGTCTCACAGGGAGTTACGAGCAGTACTTC.

Here the CDR3 reads CASGGAYIEETQYF. The CDR3 nucleotides read TGTGCCAGCGGGGGGGCGTATATTGAAGAGACCCAGTACTTC. The chain combines TRBV7-2 with TRBJ2-5; the D gene is possibly TRBD2 (7 bases). The CDR3 extends over 14 amino acids. Germline CDR1 is SGHTA and CDR2 is FQGNSA. V lost 8 bases, J lost 3 bases, and 16 bases lay in between.

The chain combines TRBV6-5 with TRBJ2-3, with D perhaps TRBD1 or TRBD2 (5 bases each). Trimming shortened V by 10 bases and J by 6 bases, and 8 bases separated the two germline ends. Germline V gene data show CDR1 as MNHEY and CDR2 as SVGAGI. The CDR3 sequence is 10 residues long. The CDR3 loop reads CATWGDTQYF. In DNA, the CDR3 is TGTGCCACCTGGGGGGATACGCAGTATTTT.

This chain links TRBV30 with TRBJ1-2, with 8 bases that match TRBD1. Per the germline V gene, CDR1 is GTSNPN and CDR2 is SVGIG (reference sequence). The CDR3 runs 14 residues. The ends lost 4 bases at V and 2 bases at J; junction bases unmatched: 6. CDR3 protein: CAWTEGTGNYGYTF. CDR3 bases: TGTGCCTGGACTGAAGGGACAGGCAACTATGGCTACACCTTC.

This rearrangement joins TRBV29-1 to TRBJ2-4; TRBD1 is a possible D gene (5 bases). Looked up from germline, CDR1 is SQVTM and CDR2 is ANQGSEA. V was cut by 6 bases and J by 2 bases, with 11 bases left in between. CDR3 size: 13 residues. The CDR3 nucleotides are TGCAGCGTAACACAGGTCACCAAAAACATTCAGTACTTC. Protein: CSVTQVTKNIQYF.

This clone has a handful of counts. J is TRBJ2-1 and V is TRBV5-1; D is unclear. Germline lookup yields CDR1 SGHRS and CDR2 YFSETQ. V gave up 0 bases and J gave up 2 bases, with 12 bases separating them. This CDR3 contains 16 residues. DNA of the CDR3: TGCGCCAGCAGCTTGGATGTCGGCCATCCCTACAATGAGCAGTTCTTC. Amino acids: CASSLDVGHPYNEQFF.